The source of this T cell receptor beta chain is a study of cytomegalovirus exposure and HLA in healthy donors. Findings and caveats of the study: Analysis was carried out at a later point, and it linked a missense DCLRE1C variant to TCR beta V- and J-gene trimming. Later analysis identified 17,000 or so TCR beta sequences associated with HLA alleles, using a false discovery rate threshold of 0.05. Exclusion applied to some V segments, including TRBV6-2 and TRBV6-3, as they were indistinguishable. Being productive about 90% or about 30% of the time was typical of most TCR beta V segments in an earlier analysis.

There are 15 residues in the CDR3. Between the trimmed V and J ends, which lost 0 bases and 8 bases, there was a span of 12 bases. Germline V gives CDR1 SGHRS, CDR2 YFSETQ. Points on this clone: The antigen is not known.

The primer mix had 60 Vbeta and 13 Jbeta primers. Some clones are missing from TCRdb's copy, which holds only in-frame ones; the method was immunoSEQ multiplex PCR. The table records approximately 160,000 clones, approximately 80% of them present only once. Sequenced: PBMCs. The chain joins TRBV5-1 to TRBJ1-6; tentative D call: TRBD1 (5 bases). The sequence came from a woman in her late teens or twenties in good health and CMV-seronegative. CDR3 region: CASSLAWGEDSPLHF. CDR3 nucleotide sequence: TGCGCCAGCAGCTTGGCCTGGGGGGAAGATTCACCCCTCCACTTT.